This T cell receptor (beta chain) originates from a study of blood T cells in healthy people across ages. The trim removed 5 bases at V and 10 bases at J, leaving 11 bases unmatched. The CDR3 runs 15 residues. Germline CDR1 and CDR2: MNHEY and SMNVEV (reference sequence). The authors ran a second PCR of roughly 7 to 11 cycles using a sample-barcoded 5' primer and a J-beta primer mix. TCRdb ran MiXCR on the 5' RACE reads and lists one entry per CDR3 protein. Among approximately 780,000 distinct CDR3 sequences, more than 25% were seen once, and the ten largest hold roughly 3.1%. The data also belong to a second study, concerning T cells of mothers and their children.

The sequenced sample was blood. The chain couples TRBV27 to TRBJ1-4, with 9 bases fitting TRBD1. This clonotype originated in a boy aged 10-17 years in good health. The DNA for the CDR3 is TGTGCCAGCAGTCCCCAGGGACAGGGTCATGGAAAACTGTTTTTT. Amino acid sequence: CASSPQGQGHGKLFF.